This section outlines one T cell receptor (beta chain) sequence together with its context. This clonotype was observed at least ten times. No cognate antigen has been identified for it. There are no base qualities to consult, and no much larger clone falls within one base. Receptors were amplified or captured by PCR. Instrument on record: Illumina HiSeq 2500. To normalize quantification of the TCRbeta repertoire, the TCR libraries were built with molecular barcoding that relied on unique molecular identifiers. The public reads were quality trimmed at Q25 with fastp and then assembled into clones with MiXCR by TCRdb, keeping productive beta chains. Rows merge per CDR3 protein into single entries with the most common DNA and genes. In this sample the table shows approximately 240,000 distinct CDR3 sequences, roughly a tenth of which occur a single time. About 4.9% of the sample is held by the ten biggest clonotypes.

For this chain, trimming is 2 bases at the V end and 2 bases at the J end, and the number of junction bases without a gene match is 6. From cysteine to phenylalanine, the CDR3 is 15 amino acids long. Only CDR3 DNA is held: 45 bases, read in frame from base 1. The CDR1 and CDR2 encoded by the germline V gene are SGHRS and YFSETQ. The data derive from a study of T-cell reconstitution after alpha-beta-depleted transplantation in children (TCRdb year 2016). Background on the whole study: Using TCR repertoire profiling, the study quantitatively followed how T-cell immune reconstitution unfolded in children after TCRalphabeta/CD19-depleted allogeneic hematopoietic cell transplantation.

This clonotype originated in a human donor who donated a stem cell graft to a child with SCID. Sample: PBMCs from the stem cell graft donor, taken from the stem cell graft. The sequence is built from TRBV5-1 and TRBJ2-7; TRBD2 fits 8 bases in the junction. The DNA is TGCGCCAGCAGCTTCCTAGCCGGGGGGGCCTACGAGCAGTACTTC. It specifies CASSFLAGGAYEQYF.